The text below deals with one T cell receptor beta chain. Only in-frame clones appear in the TCRdb table, and some are missing; sequencing was by immunoSEQ multiplex PCR. This table holds 80,000 or so clones, roughly 95% found once. This record belongs to a study of cytomegalovirus exposure and HLA in healthy donors. This CDR3 is built from 17 residues. The trim removed 3 bases at V and 9 bases at J, leaving 12 bases unmatched. Germline CDR1 reads MGHRA; CDR2 reads YSYEKL. The sample consisted of PBMCs. The clonotype comes from a woman aged 18-35 years in good health and CMV-seronegative. The chain couples TRBV4-1 to TRBJ2-1, with TRBD1 matching 12 bases. CDR3 in DNA: TGCGCCAGCAGCCAGTTTTGGCCCGGGACAGGGGGCGGTGAGCAGTTCTTC. Translated, it gives CASSQFWPGTGGGEQFF.